The TCR beta chain described here comes from a study of cytomegalovirus exposure and HLA in healthy donors. Study observations and caveats: Later genetic work tied a missense DCLRE1C variant to beta-chain V and J trimming. Clonal expansion, a later analysis showed, was greater in HLA-associated TCR beta chains than in equally common others. The majority of CMV-associated TCR beta chains were reported as apparently HLA-restricted in a later analysis. Later findings reportedly placed an Asian-associated ancestry cluster below the roughly 660-donor mean for N-insertions.

A word on this clone: As yet, its antigen is unknown.

The V segment lost 5 bases and the J segment 4 bases; nucleotides outside the gene matches: 15. Looked up from germline, CDR1 is LNHDA and CDR2 is SQIVND (reference sequence). This CDR3 has 17 amino acids. Use of 60 Vbeta and 13 Jbeta primers characterized the PCR. Sequencing was performed with immunoSEQ multiplex PCR; in TCRdb, only in-frame clones are kept and a portion is missing. This table holds 210,000 or so clones, around 83% found once. The origin of this receptor is a girl aged 5 to 17 in good health and CMV-seronegative. The chain is built from TRBV19 and TRBJ2-5; 8 bases align to TRBD2. Source material: PBMCs. In nucleotides, the CDR3 is TGTGCCAGTAGTGATGCAGCGGGAGCCATTACACGAGAGACCCAGTACTTC. Translating gives CASSDAAGAITRETQYF.